Listed here are 14 T cell receptor beta chains from one sample, sequenced in a study of T cells in Graves' hyperthyroidism and ophthalmopathy. Researchers amplified the TCR beta CDR3 regions from RNA transcripts. The HTBI primer set was used in a first-round RT-PCR of the TCR CDR3. TCRdb ran MiXCR on the multiplex PCR reads and lists one entry per CDR3 protein. This table has about 270,000 distinct CDR3 sequences, 20% to 25% appearing once. Specimen: blood. The receptors here all came from a man aged 30 to 39 with Graves' ophthalmopathy.

This clonotype was counted many times. V usage is TRBV14 and J usage is TRBJ2-2; D is possibly TRBD2 (5 bases). This CDR3 region has 17 residues. CDR1 is SGHDN and CDR2 is FVKESK in the germline V gene. Trimming pared 1 base from V and 3 bases from J, leaving 15 bases between. The CDR3 region is CASSQGSTTLYTGELFF. As DNA, the CDR3 is TGTGCCAGCAGCCAAGGGTCGACTACTCTTTACACCGGGGAGCTGTTTTTT.

The chain uses TRBV19 and TRBJ2-7; 9 nucleotides line up with TRBD2. Trimming cost V 0 bases and J 0 bases; bases outside gene matches: 0. Germline V gene sequence: CDR1 LNHDA, CDR2 SQIVND (reference sequence). CDR3 size: 15 residues. DNA of the CDR3: TGTGCCAGTAGTATAGATAGCGGGAGCTCCTACGAGCAGTACTTC. Protein: CASSIDSGSSYEQYF. Drawing the rest from reference TRBV19 and TRBJ2-7, the complete variable domain is DGGITQSPKYLFRKEGQNVTLSCEQNLNHDAMYWYRQDPGQGLRLIYYSQIVNDFQKGDIAEGYSVSREKKESFPLTVTSAQKNPTAFYLCASSIDSGSSYEQYFGPGTRLTVT.

The rearrangement joins TRBV5-1 to TRBJ1-2; 8 bases line up with TRBD1. The CDR3 loop spans 14 amino acids. From germline, CDR1 is SGHRS and CDR2 YFSETQ. J lost 4 bases, V lost 3 bases, and 5 bases had no gene match. CDR3 residues: CASSWPDRAYGYTF. The CDR3 DNA reads TGCGCCAGCAGCTGGCCGGACAGGGCCTATGGCTACACCTTC.

This clonotype was observed a few times. CDR3 nucleotides: TGCAGTGCTAGAGAATACATTACTAGCCTGGAGACCCAGTACTTC. Translated, it gives CSAREYITSLETQYF. This sequence joins TRBV20-1 and TRBJ2-5, with D maybe TRBD2 (6 bases). This CDR3 spans 15 amino acids. V was clipped by 0 bases and J by 5 bases, with 16 bases between them. Germline assignment: CDR1 DFQATT and CDR2 SNEGSKA (reference sequence).

The sample holds a few counts of this clonotype. V usage is TRBV28 and J usage is TRBJ2-3; maybe TRBD2 (6 bases). V was pared by 6 bases and J by 0 bases, with 16 bases between. CDR3 length: 16 amino acids. Germline assignment: CDR1 MDHEN and CDR2 SYDVKM. CDR3 amino acids: CASSERMGGSTDTQYF. CDR3 sequence (DNA): TGTGCCAGCAGCGAACGGATGGGAGGAAGCACAGATACGCAGTATTTT.

This clonotype has a handful of counts. The chain couples TRBV12-3 or TRBV12-4 to TRBJ1-5; perhaps TRBD1 as D (5 bases). The ends were cut back, 4 bases at V and 2 bases at J, with 9 bases in the middle. The CDR3 covers 14 residues. The CDR3 coding sequence is TGTGCCAGCAGTTCGGGGGTGGGCAATCAGCCCCAGCATTTT. Its translation: CASSSGVGNQPQHF.

The chain employs TRBV24-1 and TRBJ2-1; D gene ambiguous. This CDR3 is built from 13 residues. V gave up 5 bases and J gave up 4 bases, with 8 bases separating them. Germline V gene sequence: CDR1 KGHDR, CDR2 SFDVKD. CDR3 nucleotide sequence: TGTGCCACCAGTGCGAGGATTTACAATGAGCAGTTCTTC. This codes for CATSARIYNEQFF.

The chain joins TRBV3-1 to TRBJ2-1; 11 bases are shared with TRBD2. The CDR3 is 18 residues long. The V and J ends lost 3 bases and 1 base, in that order; junction bases with no gene match: 8. Germline V CDR1 and CDR2: LGHDT, YNNKEL (reference sequence). The CDR3 sequence: CASSHAGLAGGSYNEQFF. The DNA of the CDR3 is TGTGCCAGCAGCCATGCAGGACTAGCGGGTGGTTCCTACAATGAGCAGTTCTTC.

This chain uses TRBV20-1 with TRBJ1-6; D unresolved. Trimming removed 6 bases at V and 6 bases at J, with 15 bases between. The CDR3 has 14 amino acids. From germline, CDR1 is DFQATT and CDR2 SNEGSKA (reference sequence). CDR3 residues: CSAPRGSSNSPLHF. Written as DNA, the CDR3 is TGCAGTGCACCTCGAGGGTCGTCTAATTCACCCCTCCACTTT.

This chain joins TRBV24-1 and TRBJ1-5; 10 nucleotides match TRBD1. J was trimmed by 0 bases and V by 10 bases; bases with no gene match: 5. In germline, CDR1 is KGHDR, CDR2 SFDVKD. This CDR3 has 15 amino acids. CDR3 loop: CATGTGDLSNQPQHF. CDR3 DNA: TGTGCCACAGGGACAGGGGATCTTAGCAATCAGCCCCAGCATTTT.

This clonotype was detected a few times. The V call is TRBV20-1, the J call TRBJ2-1; D is uncertain. V lost 0 bases, J lost 5 bases, and 20 bases lay in between. CDR3 length equals 17 residues. Per the germline V gene, CDR1 is DFQATT and CDR2 is SNEGSKA (reference sequence). CDR3 amino acids: CSARDPDARTQDNEQFF. CDR3 coding DNA: TGCAGTGCTAGAGATCCTGACGCTCGCACCCAAGACAATGAGCAGTTCTTC.

The chain combines TRBV19 with TRBJ2-5, with D possibly being TRBD2 (5 bases). This CDR3 comprises 13 residues. The germline V gene has CDR1 LNHDA and CDR2 SQIVND (reference sequence). With 5 bases removed from V and 4 bases from J, the gap between germline ends came to 11 bases. The CDR3 nucleotides read TGTGCCAGTAGTCCGTCTAGCCCAGAGACCCAGTACTTC. Translation: CASSPSSPETQYF. The whole variable domain, filled in from reference TRBV19 and TRBJ2-5, reads DGGITQSPKYLFRKEGQNVTLSCEQNLNHDAMYWYRQDPGQGLRLIYYSQIVNDFQKGDIAEGYSVSREKKESFPLTVTSAQKNPTAFYLCASSPSSPETQYFGPGTRLLVL.

The J gene is TRBJ1-5, the V gene TRBV12-3 or TRBV12-4; the match to TRBD1 covers 7 bases. This CDR3 is built from 16 residues. V lost 4 bases to trimming and J lost 4 bases; unmatched junction nucleotides: 10. The CDR3 sequence: CASSSTTGVGNQPQHF. The CDR3 bases are TGTGCCAGCAGTTCTACCACAGGGGTGGGGAATCAGCCCCAGCATTTT.

The chain recombines TRBV27 with TRBJ1-6; D might be TRBD1 (5 bases). The V gene lost 3 bases and the J gene lost 7 bases, with 10 bases spanning the gap. This CDR3 has 14 amino acids. Germline loops: CDR1 MNHEY, CDR2 SMNVEV (reference sequence). The CDR3 DNA sequence: TGTGCCAGCAGTTTTGGGACTCAGAATTCACCCCTCCACTTT. This codes for CASSFGTQNSPLHF.